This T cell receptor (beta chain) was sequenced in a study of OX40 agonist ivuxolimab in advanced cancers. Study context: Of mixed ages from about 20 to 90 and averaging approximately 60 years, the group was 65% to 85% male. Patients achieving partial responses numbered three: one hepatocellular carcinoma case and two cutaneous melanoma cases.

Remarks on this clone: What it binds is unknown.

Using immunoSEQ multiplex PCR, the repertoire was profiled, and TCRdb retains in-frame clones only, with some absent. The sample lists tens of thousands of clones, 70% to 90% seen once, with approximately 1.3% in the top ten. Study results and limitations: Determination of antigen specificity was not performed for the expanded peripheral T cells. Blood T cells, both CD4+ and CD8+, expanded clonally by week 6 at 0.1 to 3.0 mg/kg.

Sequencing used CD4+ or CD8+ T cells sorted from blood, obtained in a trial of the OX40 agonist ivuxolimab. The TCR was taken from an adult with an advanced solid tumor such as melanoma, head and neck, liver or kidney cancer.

CDR3 sequence reads: CSVDIGQGGEKLFF. CDR3 bases: TGCAGCGTTGATATCGGACAGGGAGGTGAAAAACTGTTTTTT. This chain joins TRBV29-1 and TRBJ1-4; 8 bases are a match to TRBD1. Germline V gives CDR1 SQVTM, CDR2 ANQGSEA. This CDR3 contains 14 residues. Trimming cost V 3 bases and J 7 bases; bases outside gene matches: 7. Full variable domain (remainder filled in from reference TRBV29-1 and TRBJ1-4): SAVISQKPSRDICQRGTSLTIQCQVDSQVTMMFWYRQQPGQSLTLIATANQGSEATYESGFVIDKFPISRPNLTFSTLTVSNMSPEDSSIYLCSVDIGQGGEKLFFGSGTQLSVL.